This T cell receptor beta chain was documented in a study of cytomegalovirus exposure and HLA in healthy donors. Whole-study findings and limits: Fewer N-insertions than the roughly 670-donor mean were reportedly shown by an Asian-associated ancestry cluster in a later analysis. HLA allele associations emerged for some 16,000 TCR beta sequences in a later analysis, at 0.05 false discovery rate.

As regards this clone: Its matching antigen is unknown.

It was with 60 Vbeta and 13 Jbeta primers that the PCR ran. Some clones are missing from TCRdb's copy, which holds only in-frame ones; the method was immunoSEQ multiplex PCR. The sample has some 95,000 clones, 60% to 75% seen once; the top ten hold roughly 1.2%. Specimen: PBMCs. This clonotype was obtained from a female donor in good health and CMV-seronegative.

CDR3 residues: CSASGPQGYTF. The CDR3 DNA follows: TGCAGTGCTAGTGGGCCCCAGGGCTACACCTTC. The chain employs TRBV20-1 and TRBJ1-2; no firm D call. V lost 3 bases to trimming and J lost 8 bases, with 10 bases between them. This CDR3 spans 11 amino acids. Per germline, CDR1 DFQATT and CDR2 SNEGSKA (reference sequence).